This T cell receptor (beta chain) was found in a study of OX40 agonist ivuxolimab in advanced cancers. Study-wide context: Patients were given ivuxolimab, an antibody that agonizes OX40 (CD134). The group had a mean age of around 60 years, ranged from about 20 to 79, and was 82.7% male.

This clone was found a few times. Libraries were prepared by immunoSEQ multiplex PCR; TCRdb keeps only in-frame clonotypes and omits some of them. The table lists 10,000 to 15,000 clones, roughly 80% of them singletons. The specimen comprised CD4+ or CD8+ T cells sorted from blood, sampled in a trial of the OX40 agonist ivuxolimab. The sequence was collected from an adult with an advanced solid tumor such as melanoma, head and neck, liver or kidney cancer.

CDR3: CASSLTAGGPYEQYF. The CDR3 coding sequence is TGTGCCAGCAGCTTAACGGCGGGAGGGCCCTACGAGCAGTACTTC. The chain recombines TRBV7-3 with TRBJ2-7; TRBD2 agrees at 9 bases. Per germline, CDR1 SGHTA and CDR2 FQGTGA. Unmatched junction bases numbered 2, after V lost 0 bases and J lost 2 bases. The CDR3 is made up of 15 amino acids.